The T cell receptor beta chain described here comes from a study of cytomegalovirus exposure and HLA in healthy donors. The wider study: An earlier analysis identified more than 90 million unique TCR beta sequences in some 170 million T cells. Study-level results: A list of 150 or so TCR beta chains associated with cytomegalovirus was given. Another analysis was done later, and it associated roughly 15,000 TCR beta sequences with HLA alleles at 0.05 false discovery rate. According to reports, the classifier identified cytomegalovirus status with high specificity and sensitivity.

This clone was seen a few times. Its antigen is as yet unknown. 60 Vbeta and 13 Jbeta primers were used in PCR. Repertoires were generated with immunoSEQ multiplex PCR, while TCRdb's copy carries only in-frame clones and drops some. The sample gives fewer than 40,000 clones, 55% to 80% of which show up once; 10% is in the top ten. The receptor's source is a man between 40 and 49 years old in good health and CMV-seropositive. The sample taken for sequencing was PBMCs.

The CDR3 DNA reads as TGTGCCAGCAGTCCCGTAGCTAGCGGTCACAATGAGCAGTTCTTC. It is translated as CASSPVASGHNEQFF. The chain uses TRBV27 and TRBJ2-1, with 7 bases that match TRBD2. CDR3 size: 15 residues. Germline lookup yields CDR1 MNHEY and CDR2 SMNVEV (reference sequence). V lost 5 bases, J lost 5 bases, and 9 bases stayed unmatched.